This T cell receptor (beta chain) is from a study of cytomegalovirus exposure and HLA in healthy donors (dated by TCRdb to about 2017). As for the study more broadly: In an earlier analysis of under 750 of the donors, less than 350 Gb of sequence data and 90 million to 120 million unique TCR beta sequences from 180 million or so T cells were reported. Of the roughly 420 genotyped donors, approximately 81% were placed in the genetic ancestry cluster associated with self-reported Caucasian donors. Donor age, sex, ethnicity and CMV serostatus were compiled together with the repertoire data. Typing coverage varied by locus: roughly 620-640 donors for A, B, C, DRB1 and DQB1; approximately 500 for DQA1; 600 to 610 for DPA1; more than 450 for DPB1. In addition to the first cohort of around 670 subjects, a separate validation cohort of 130 or so different subjects was used. Using immunosequencing, the study profiled T cell repertoires from roughly 650 subjects and related those repertoires to cytomegalovirus serostatus. In the later analysis, no new phenotypic data were used to find candidate immune exposures; instead, reliance was placed on TCR beta sequences and their occurrence across donors. Among under 450 genotyped donors of the cohort, an average of roughly 240,000 unique TCR beta nucleotide sequences were sequenced per donor, 15% to 20% of them non-productive. The study was designed to test whether signatures of past pathogen exposure could be identified by cataloging public T cell receptors. Both class I and class II loci were covered by HLA typing, at four-digit resolution. A later genetic analysis took genome-wide SNP genotypes for about 65% of the 666 donors and used that subset as a discovery cohort. All discovery cohort repertoires had been generated using a single sequencing platform. In an earlier analysis of 550 to 700 of the donors, high-throughput TCR beta sequencing was used to judge whether each TCR beta V gene segment behaved as functional or pseudogenic. About 310 gigabases of sequencing data and 70 million to 100 million unique TCR sequences were included in an early release covering around 600 HLA-typed donors. To study patterns of TCR occurrence, a later analysis re-analyzed previously published TCR beta repertoires from 650 to 750 donors and added high-resolution HLA genotyping. To predict cytomegalovirus infection status, the study brought together high-throughput TCR immunosequencing, statistical association of individual TCRs with disease status, and machine learning. Because of strong linkage in the cohort, 4 to 6 DR-DQ haplotypes were treated as single units for association and clustering. The investigation overall reported the following: When HLA alleles, especially DR and DQ, strongly co-occurred, TCR associations were difficult to assign to individual alleles. According to the authors, the approach could potentially be generalized to other disease states and immunological phenotypes. A further reported finding was that TCR beta sequences accurately predicted the HLA-A and HLA-B alleles for most subjects in the first cohort. The cohort was sequenced for TCR beta chains only, and without alpha or paired-chain data the features that could be detected were limited. A group of highly shared sequence variants was considered likely to be a technical artifact of the sequencing pipeline. Most CMV-associated TCR beta chains appeared to be HLA-restricted in a later analysis, and the HLA associations seemed to be driven largely by CMV exposure. Most TCR sequences were seen in very few donors, while some public TCRs were found in many individuals. A later genetic analysis reported fewer N-insertions in productive TCRs among donors in an Asian-associated ancestry cluster than the roughly 640-donor mean. In the study, about 150 TCR beta chains were listed as associated with cytomegalovirus. Compared with equally common non-associated chains, HLA-associated TCR beta chains in a later analysis were more clonally expanded and had lower generation probabilities. At a false discovery rate of 0.05, a later analysis linked 16,951 TCR beta sequences to specific HLA alleles. For the cohort, immune exposure information was limited to CMV serostatus. The earlier analysis of approximately 560 of the donors excluded about 16 rarely observed V segments, including chromosome 9 orphons, because counts were too low. A later analysis reported that several top co-occurrence clusters appeared linked to parvovirus B19, influenza, CMV and Epstein-Barr virus. V-gene and J-gene trimming of TCR beta chains was associated with a missense DCLRE1C variant in a later genetic analysis, and the association was replicated in an independent cohort. A later analysis found that TCR association rates varied across HLA loci, with DRB1 alleles showing the most associated TCRs and HLA-C alleles the fewest. Linkage disequilibrium might explain the correlated functional status among segregating V segments, but an unknown experimental factor could not be excluded. Because HLA typing was missing for some donors at each locus, association tests included only the typed subset. In vitro tests confirmed that a few of the cytomegalovirus-associated TCR beta chains recognize cytomegalovirus antigens. The 87-base-pair reads could not distinguish some IMGT-functional V segments, including TRBV6-2 and TRBV6-3, so those segments were excluded. The classifier was reported to diagnose cytomegalovirus status with high specificity and sensitivity in both the original cohort and the validation cohort. Roughly uniform sequencing depth across donors was assumed in presence/absence analyses, although this assumption may not hold. In an earlier analysis of fewer than 700 of the donors, most TCR beta V segments appeared in productive rearrangements about 87% or about 30% of the time, broadly matching IMGT annotations.

The cohort consisted of hundreds of healthy bone marrow donors. At the time of sampling, every cohort member was nominally healthy, though immune exposures that went unrecorded were likely present. The donor tested CMV seropositive, placing the donor among the roughly 300 seropositive members of the cohort. Each donor provided a peripheral blood sample, and peripheral blood mononuclear cells were used for TCR beta sequencing. The Qiagen DNeasy Blood Extraction Kit was used to extract genomic DNA from the blood cell samples. The germline V gene provides CDR1 SGHDT and CDR2 YYEEEE. Unmatched junction bases come to 16, with V trimmed by 3 bases and J by 7 bases. CDR3 length: 17 amino acids, cysteine to phenylalanine. Only CDR3 DNA is held: 51 bases, read in frame from base 1. With respect to this clone: Its antigen specificity is not known. Per-base qualities were not stored, and no clone one base away is much larger.

Preparation of the library involved the immunoSEQ multiplex PCR assay. For the multiplex PCR, a mixture combining 60 forward primers for TCR Vbeta segments and 13 reverse primers for TCR Jbeta segments was used. A multiplex PCR assay on genomic DNA amplified the CDR3 region of rearranged TCR beta genes. The Illumina HiSeq System was used to sequence the amplified TCR beta libraries as 87-base-pair reads. Per the authors' processing: In a later analysis, some 80 million unique TCR beta chains were counted across the 500 to 700 repertoires, and roughly 10 million of these chains were shared by at least two donors. Raw reads were error-corrected and collapsed into unique sequences by a nearest-neighbor algorithm in which closely related sequences were merged to remove PCR and sequencing errors. To assign V, D and J gene segments, CDR3 sequences were aligned to IMGT reference sequences. Each retained sequence needed at least a six-nucleotide match to both a V gene segment and a J gene segment. Rearrangements were classified as productive when the CDR3 lacked stop codons and remained in frame with V and J, and all other rearrangements were classified as non-productive. CDR3 was defined according to IMGT convention as the region running from the second conserved V-encoded cysteine to the conserved J-encoded phenylalanine. In an earlier analysis of around 540 of the donors, sequences lacking an unambiguous match to a single V gene segment were excluded. In an earlier analysis of approximately 590 of the donors, a V segment was called functional when productive rearrangements were above 56.7%, and segregating when the standard deviation between donors exceeded 5%. To diagnose cytomegalovirus status from the catalog of TCR beta chain sequences, a statistical classification framework was built. In a later analysis, V and J genes were assigned by comparing TCR nucleotide sequences against IMGT/GENE-DB human TR gene sequences. The TCRdist pipeline was used in a later analysis to assign CDR3 sequences and most-parsimonious VDJ recombination scenarios. In a later analysis, each TCR beta chain was defined by its CDR3 amino acid sequence together with its V-gene family, and reads without a unique V-gene family were excluded. As a way to deal with suspected cross-contamination and a sequencing artifact, a later analysis dropped 500 to 700 nucleotide sequences that were highly shared and had low generation probability. For each public chain, a later analysis derived a clonal expansion index from normalized ranks of inferred template counts within each repertoire. Generation probabilities in a later analysis came from a VDJ recombination model fitted to out-of-frame rearrangements, and those results were checked against IGoR. Hypergeometric tests were used in a later analysis to score TCR-TCR, TCR-HLA and TCR-CMV co-occurrence, with a repertoire-size bias correction applied to the TCR pairs. A later analysis estimated false discovery rates by permuting HLA or CMV assignments 20 times. In a later analysis, co-occurring TCRs were grouped using DBSCAN, with TCRdist sequence similarity added in when clustering inside HLA-allele-positive subsets. Repertoires with fewer than 30,000 or more than 120,000 public chains were left out of co-occurrence clustering, as were about five repertoires with anomalous nucleotide sharing. TCRdb provides this immuneACCESS table in a form limited to in-frame rearrangements. Some clones are lacking; in checked studies, under half of them reflect an unresolved V gene, and why the rest are absent is not known. D and trimming were read from the DNA, whereas the V and J calls and clone size are those reported in that table. This sample holds about 160,000 clones; almost 80% were observed only once. About 0.93% of the sample lies in the top ten.

This sequence was found in a woman aged 45-59 years in good health and CMV-seropositive. In this chain, TRBV5-6 is recombined with TRBJ1-5, and TRBD1 matches 7 of the central bases. Sequenced: PBMCs. The DNA reads as follows: TGTGCCAGCAGCTCTTGGGGATTGGAGGGGGCAAAGCAGCCCCAGCATTTT. Its protein is CASSSWGLEGAKQPQHF.